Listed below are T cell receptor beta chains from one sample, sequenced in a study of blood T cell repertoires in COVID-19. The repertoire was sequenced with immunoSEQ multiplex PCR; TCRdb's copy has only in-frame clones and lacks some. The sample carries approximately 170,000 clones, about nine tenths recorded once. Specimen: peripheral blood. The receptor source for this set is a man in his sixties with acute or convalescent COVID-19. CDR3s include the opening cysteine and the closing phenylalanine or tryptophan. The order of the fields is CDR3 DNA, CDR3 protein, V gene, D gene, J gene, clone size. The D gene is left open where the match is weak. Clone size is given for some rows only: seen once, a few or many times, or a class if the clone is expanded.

cdr3_nt: TGTGCCAGCAGCCCCTTCGGGGCGGGAAGCAATCAGCCCCAGCATTTT; cdr3_aa: CASSPFGAGSNQPQHF; v_call: TRBV7-2; d_call: NA; j_call: TRBJ1-5; clone_size: few
cdr3_nt: TGTGCCAGCAGTGAGACAGGAGGTAATGAAAAACTGTTTTTT; cdr3_aa: CASSETGGNEKLFF; v_call: TRBV6-1; d_call: NA; j_call: TRBJ1-4; clone_size: NA
cdr3_nt: TGTGCCTGGAAAGGGGGTATGGCTGAAGCTTTCTTT; cdr3_aa: CAWKGGMAEAFF; v_call: TRBV30; d_call: NA; j_call: TRBJ1-1; clone_size: NA
cdr3_nt: TGTGCCAGCAGTGAAGCGTTAAGAGCACTGAACACTGAAGCTTTCTTT; cdr3_aa: CASSEALRALNTEAFF; v_call: TRBV6-1; d_call: NA; j_call: TRBJ1-1; clone_size: NA
cdr3_nt: TGTGCCAGCAGCTTATACTCCGGGACAGGCGTCGGCTACACCTTC; cdr3_aa: CASSLYSGTGVGYTF; v_call: TRBV11-2; d_call: TRBD1; j_call: TRBJ1-2; clone_size: NA
cdr3_nt: TGTGCCAGCAGTCAGTCGGGGGGCAATCAGCCCCAGCATTTT; cdr3_aa: CASSQSGGNQPQHF; v_call: TRBV2; d_call: NA; j_call: TRBJ1-5; clone_size: NA
cdr3_nt: TGCGCCAGCAGTGCAACAGCGGGGGGCGCCGGGGAGCTGTTTTTT; cdr3_aa: CASSATAGGAGELFF; v_call: TRBV10-2; d_call: TRBD2; j_call: TRBJ2-2; clone_size: NA
cdr3_nt: TGCGCCAGCAGCTTAAGGCCACCGGGTTTTCCGTACAATGAGCAGTTCTTC; cdr3_aa: CASSLRPPGFPYNEQFF; v_call: TRBV5-1; d_call: NA; j_call: TRBJ2-1; clone_size: NA
cdr3_nt: TGTGCCTGGAGCACGGGACAGGGAGATCAGCCCCAGCATTTT; cdr3_aa: CAWSTGQGDQPQHF; v_call: TRBV30; d_call: TRBD1; j_call: TRBJ1-5; clone_size: few
cdr3_nt: TGCGCCAGCAGTCATCAGGGTAACTATGGCTACACCTTC; cdr3_aa: CASSHQGNYGYTF; v_call: TRBV23-1; d_call: NA; j_call: TRBJ1-2; clone_size: NA
cdr3_nt: TGTGCCAGCACAGACCAAGAGACCCAGTACTTC; cdr3_aa: CASTDQETQYF; v_call: TRBV12-3/TRBV12-4; d_call: NA; j_call: TRBJ2-5; clone_size: NA
cdr3_nt: TGTGCCACCAGTGAGAGCGGGGGAGACGTCTACAATGAGCAGTTCTTC; cdr3_aa: CATSESGGDVYNEQFF; v_call: TRBV24-1; d_call: TRBD2; j_call: TRBJ2-1; clone_size: NA
cdr3_nt: TGTGCCAGCAGCCTCGCGGTTAGCAATCAGCCCCAGCATTTT; cdr3_aa: CASSLAVSNQPQHF; v_call: TRBV5-5; d_call: NA; j_call: TRBJ1-5; clone_size: NA